Shown below are 18 T cell receptor beta chains from a single sample sequenced in a study of T cells in Graves' hyperthyroidism and ophthalmopathy. Authors of the study amplified TCR beta CDR3 regions from RNA transcripts. The HTBI primer set drove a first-round RT-PCR of the TCR CDR3. TCRdb reanalysed the multiplex PCR reads using MiXCR and keeps one entry per CDR3 protein. The table records some 690,000 distinct CDR3 sequences, 17% of them present only once. The sample taken for sequencing was blood. The receptors stem from a man aged 45-65 years with Graves' hyperthyroidism.

The table lists this clonotype with many counts. V is TRBV2 and J is TRBJ2-7; D is possibly TRBD1 (6 bases). CDR3 length equals 12 residues. In germline, CDR1 is SNHLY, CDR2 FYNNEI. Trimming stripped 6 bases from V and 6 bases from J, with 12 bases between. For the CDR3, the DNA is TGTGCCAGCAGGAAGGACAGTTTCGAGCAGTACTTC. This gives the protein CASRKDSFEQYF.

At least ten counts were recorded for this clonotype. Here the CDR3 reads CATRTGLMGYTF. The CDR3 region has the DNA TGTGCCACCAGAACAGGGTTAATGGGCTACACCTTC. The chain joins TRBV7-9 to TRBJ1-2; D is possibly TRBD1 (6 bases). The V and J ends lost 10 bases and 8 bases respectively, with 17 bases between them. CDR1 is SEHNR, CDR2 FQNEAQ, per germline (reference sequence). The CDR3 runs 12 residues.

This clonotype was seen a handful of times. The chain uses TRBV7-9 and TRBJ1-3; D remains ambiguous. The CDR3 is made up of 14 amino acids. Deletions cut 6 bases from V and 0 bases from J, with 9 bases between. Germline CDR1 and CDR2: SEHNR and FQNEAQ (reference sequence). In DNA, the CDR3 is TGTGCCAGCAGTGCAGAATTCTCTGGAAACACCATATATTTT. This sequence encodes CASSAEFSGNTIYF. Full variable domain (rest looked up from reference TRBV7-9 and TRBJ1-3): DTGVSQNPRHKITKRGQNVTFRCDPISEHNRLYWYRQTLGQGPEFLTYFQNEAQLEKSRLLSDRFSAERPKGSFSTLEIQRTEQGDSAMYLCASSAEFSGNTIYFGEGSWLTVV.

This clonotype was counted ten times or more. CDR3 residues: CASSVDRVGGYTF. The DNA of the CDR3 is TGTGCCAGCAGCGTCGACAGGGTGGGCGGCTACACCTTC. The chain joins TRBV2 to TRBJ1-2, with 7 bases that match TRBD1. Per germline, CDR1 SNHLY and CDR2 FYNNEI. This CDR3 region has 13 residues. V lost 6 bases to trimming and J lost 8 bases; unmatched junction nucleotides: 9.

This clonotype was found many times. The chain joins TRBV7-8 to TRBJ1-1; D not resolved. V lost 5 bases and J 1 base, leaving 8 bases between the germline ends. This CDR3 contains 13 residues. Germline-derived CDR1 and CDR2 are SGHVS and FQNEAQ. The CDR3 nucleotides are TGTGCCAGCAGCCCCCAGGCGAACACTGAAGCTTTCTTT. Protein product: CASSPQANTEAFF.

J is TRBJ1-5 and V is TRBV20-1; D is unclear. From germline, CDR1 is DFQATT and CDR2 SNEGSKA (reference sequence). This CDR3 has 15 amino acids. Between the trimmed V and J ends, which lost 3 bases and 4 bases, there was a span of 16 bases. CDR3 region: CSARAVASRNQPQHF. CDR3 nucleotide sequence: TGCAGTGCTAGGGCGGTGGCATCACGAAATCAGCCCCAGCATTTT.

In its sample, this clonotype was seen many times. This sequence joins TRBV27 and TRBJ2-5; tentatively, D is TRBD1 or TRBD2 (5 bases each). The CDR3 loop spans 14 amino acids. The V end lost 3 bases, the J end lost 9 bases, and 17 bases lay between the germline ends. In germline, CDR1 is MNHEY, CDR2 SMNVEV (reference sequence). CDR3 DNA: TGTGCCAGCAGTTTGGTAACGCCCGGGGCGGCCCAGTACTTC. This encodes CASSLVTPGAAQYF.

This clonotype has a count of ten or more. The chain uses TRBV28 and TRBJ2-1, with no clear D. The CDR3 is made up of 12 amino acids. CDR1 and CDR2 (germline): MDHEN, SYDVKM. The V gene lost 6 bases and the J gene lost 7 bases, with 10 bases spanning the gap. The CDR3 coding sequence is TGTGCCAGCAGCCTGGGCTGGAATGAGCAGTTCTTC. It encodes CASSLGWNEQFF.

The chain couples TRBV20-1 to TRBJ2-5, with 9 bases fitting TRBD2. After removal of 0 bases from V and 1 base from J, the junction contained 3 bases not matched to a gene. CDR1 and CDR2 from the germline V gene are DFQATT and SNEGSKA (reference sequence). The CDR3 has 15 amino acids. The CDR3 spells CSARDPREGQETQYF. The CDR3 nucleotides read TGCAGTGCTAGAGATCCGCGGGAGGGCCAAGAGACCCAGTACTTC.

CDR3 bases: TGTGCCAGCAGCTTGGGTCCCGCAGGCTCCTACGAGCAGTACTTC. Protein: CASSLGPAGSYEQYF. The V and J genes are TRBV7-3 and TRBJ2-7; no reliable D call. CDR1 and CDR2 (germline): SGHTA, FQGTGA. Trimming cost V 3 bases and J 0 bases, with 12 bases left between them. CDR3 length: 15 residues.

This clonotype has a count of ten or more. The chain carries TRBV7-9 and TRBJ2-2, with 7 bases that match TRBD1. The CDR3 has 15 amino acids. Losses at the gene ends were 4 bases for V and 4 bases for J; bases not matched to a gene: 6. From germline, CDR1 is SEHNR and CDR2 FQNEAQ (reference sequence). CDR3 nucleotides: TGTGCCAGCAGCTCGACAGGGTCGGCCACCGGGGAGCTGTTTTTT. This codes for CASSSTGSATGELFF.

This clonotype was detected many times. The genes are TRBV12-3 or TRBV12-4 and TRBJ2-1; D unresolved. Trimming stripped 3 bases from V and 0 bases from J, with 12 bases between. The CDR3 is 16 amino acids. CDR3 sequence reads: CASSFRLGNSYNEQFF. The CDR3 DNA reads TGTGCCAGCAGTTTTCGTCTAGGAAACTCCTACAATGAGCAGTTCTTC.

This clonotype has a count of ten or more. One end of the junction fails to match germline, which may point to a read error. The rearrangement uses TRBV5-1 and TRBJ2-2; 11 bases fit TRBD1. Germline CDR1 and CDR2: SGHRS and YFSETQ. There are 15 residues in the CDR3. CDR3 in amino acids: CASSLGQGGTGELFF. The CDR3 DNA follows: TGTGCCAGCAGTTTGGGACAGGGGGGCACCGGGGAGCTGTTTTTT. The full variable domain, rest sourced from reference TRBV5-1 and TRBJ2-2, is KAGVTQTPRYLIKTRGQQVTLSCSPISGHRSVSWYQQTPGQGLQFLFEYFSETQRNKGNFPGRFSGRQFSNSRSEMNVSTLELGDSALYLCASSLGQGGTGELFFGEGSRLTVL.

The rearrangement uses TRBV14 and TRBJ1-2; a possible D gene is TRBD1 (6 bases). The CDR3 is 15 residues long. Germline loops: CDR1 SGHDN, CDR2 FVKESK. Trimming removed 2 bases at V and 4 bases at J, with 14 bases between. DNA of the CDR3: TGTGCCAGCAGCCAAATGGACAGCCCTACCTATGGCTACACCTTC. It translates to CASSQMDSPTYGYTF.

At least ten counts were recorded for this clonotype. The J gene is TRBJ2-1, the V gene TRBV12-3 or TRBV12-4, with 8 nucleotides matching TRBD2. CDR3 size: 14 residues. Losses at the gene ends were 7 bases for V and 4 bases for J; bases not matched to a gene: 6. The CDR3 loop reads CASTPGGRYNEQFF. The CDR3 region has the DNA TGTGCCAGCACCCCGGGAGGGCGTTACAATGAGCAGTTCTTC.

The chain is built from TRBV10-3 and TRBJ2-7; TRBD2 aligns across 11 bases. Per germline, CDR1 ENHRY and CDR2 SYGVKD. V gave up 6 bases and J gave up 2 bases; unmatched junction bases: 6. CDR3 size: 15 residues. CDR3: CAISSLAGEAYEQYF. In DNA form, the CDR3 reads TGTGCCATCAGCTCACTAGCGGGAGAGGCCTACGAGCAGTACTTC.

This clonotype was counted a few times. The genes are TRBV9 and TRBJ2-2; TRBD2 aligns across 11 bases. The CDR3 runs 18 residues. Germline-derived CDR1 and CDR2 are SGDLS and YYNGEE. Trimming at V came to 2 bases and at J to 1 base, leaving 7 bases not matched to a gene. CDR3: CASSVTSGTAENTGELFF. DNA for the CDR3: TGTGCCAGCAGCGTGACTAGCGGGACCGCTGAGAACACCGGGGAGCTGTTTTTT.

This clonotype showed up just a few times. Compared with germline, one end of the junction differs, possibly owing to a read error. The gene calls are TRBV28 and TRBJ2-1, with unresolved D. The CDR3 runs to 15 residues. Germline loops: CDR1 MDHEN, CDR2 SYDVKM. CDR3 sequence reads: CASSLGASSYNGQFF. The CDR3 region has the DNA TGTGCCAGCAGTTTAGGAGCGAGCTCCTACAATGGGCAGTTCTTC.